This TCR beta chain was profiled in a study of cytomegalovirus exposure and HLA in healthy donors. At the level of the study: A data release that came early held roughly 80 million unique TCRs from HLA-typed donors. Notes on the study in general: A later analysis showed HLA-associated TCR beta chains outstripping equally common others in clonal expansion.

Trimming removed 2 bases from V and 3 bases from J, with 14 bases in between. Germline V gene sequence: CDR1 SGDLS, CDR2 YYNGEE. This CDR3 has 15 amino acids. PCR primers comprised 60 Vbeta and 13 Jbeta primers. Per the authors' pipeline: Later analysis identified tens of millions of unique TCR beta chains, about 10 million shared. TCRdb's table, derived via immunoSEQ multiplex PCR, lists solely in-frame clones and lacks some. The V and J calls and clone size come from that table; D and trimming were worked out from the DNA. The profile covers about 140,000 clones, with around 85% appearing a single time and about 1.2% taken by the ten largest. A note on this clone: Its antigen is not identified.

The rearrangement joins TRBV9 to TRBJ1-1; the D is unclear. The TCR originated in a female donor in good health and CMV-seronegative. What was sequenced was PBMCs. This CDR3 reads CASSVQSRRDTEAFF. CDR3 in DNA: TGTGCCAGCAGCGTTCAATCCAGGAGGGACACTGAAGCTTTCTTT.